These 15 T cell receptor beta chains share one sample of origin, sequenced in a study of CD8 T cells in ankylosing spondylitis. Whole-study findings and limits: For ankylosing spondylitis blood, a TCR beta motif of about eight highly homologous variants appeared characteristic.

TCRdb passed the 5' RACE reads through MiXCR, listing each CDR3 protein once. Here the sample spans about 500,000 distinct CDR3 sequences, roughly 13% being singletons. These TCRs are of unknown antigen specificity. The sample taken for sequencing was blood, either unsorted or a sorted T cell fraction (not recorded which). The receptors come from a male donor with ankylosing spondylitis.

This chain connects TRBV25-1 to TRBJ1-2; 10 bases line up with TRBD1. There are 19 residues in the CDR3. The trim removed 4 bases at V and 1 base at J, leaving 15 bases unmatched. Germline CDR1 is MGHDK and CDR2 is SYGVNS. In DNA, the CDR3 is TGTGCCAGCAGTGCCAATGTAGGGGACAGGGGATTGGGTAACTATGGCTACACCTTC. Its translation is CASSANVGDRGLGNYGYTF.

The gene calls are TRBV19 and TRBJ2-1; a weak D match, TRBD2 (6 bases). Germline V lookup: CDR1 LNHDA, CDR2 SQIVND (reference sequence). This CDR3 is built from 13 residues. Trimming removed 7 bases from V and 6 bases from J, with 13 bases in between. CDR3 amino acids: CASTRESGNEQFF. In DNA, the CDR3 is TGTGCCAGTACCCGGGAGTCGGGCAATGAGCAGTTCTTC.

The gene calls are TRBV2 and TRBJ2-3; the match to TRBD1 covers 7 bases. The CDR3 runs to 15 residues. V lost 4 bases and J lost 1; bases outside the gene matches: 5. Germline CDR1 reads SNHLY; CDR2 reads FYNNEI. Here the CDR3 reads CASSGEGQGTDTQYF. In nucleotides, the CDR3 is TGTGCCAGCAGTGGAGAAGGACAGGGCACAGATACGCAGTATTTT.

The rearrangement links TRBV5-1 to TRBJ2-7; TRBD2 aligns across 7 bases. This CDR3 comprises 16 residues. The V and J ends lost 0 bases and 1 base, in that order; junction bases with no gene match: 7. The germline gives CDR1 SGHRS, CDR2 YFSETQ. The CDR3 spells CASSLAFASGSYEQYF. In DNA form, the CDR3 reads TGCGCCAGCAGCTTGGCCTTCGCTAGCGGTTCCTACGAGCAGTACTTC.

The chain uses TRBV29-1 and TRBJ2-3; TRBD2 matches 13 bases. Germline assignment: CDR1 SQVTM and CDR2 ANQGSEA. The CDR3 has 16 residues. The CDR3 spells CSSGGTSGASTDTQYF. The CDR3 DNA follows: TGCAGTTCCGGAGGGACTAGCGGGGCTAGCACAGATACGCAGTATTTT.

CDR3 bases: TGTGCCAGCAGTTGGGACAGGGGATCCTACGAGCAGTACGTC. Protein product: CASSWDRGSYEQYV. The chain employs TRBV6-5 and TRBJ2-7, with 10 bases matching TRBD1. The V gene end was trimmed by 4 bases and the J gene end by 1 base; junction bases not matched to a gene: 1. Germline-derived CDR1 and CDR2 are MNHEY and SVGAGI. The CDR3 sequence is 14 residues long.

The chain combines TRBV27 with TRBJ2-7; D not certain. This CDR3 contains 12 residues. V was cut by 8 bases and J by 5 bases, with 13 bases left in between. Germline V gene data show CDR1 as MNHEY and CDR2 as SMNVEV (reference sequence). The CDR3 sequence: CASHTMDHEQYF. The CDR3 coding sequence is TGTGCCAGCCACACGATGGACCACGAGCAGTACTTC.

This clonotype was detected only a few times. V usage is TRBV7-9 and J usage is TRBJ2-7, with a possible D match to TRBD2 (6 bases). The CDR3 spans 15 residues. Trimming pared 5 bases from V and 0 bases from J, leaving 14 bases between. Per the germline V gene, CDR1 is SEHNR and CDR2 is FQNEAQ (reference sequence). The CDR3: CASSPGSSASYEQYF. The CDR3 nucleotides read TGTGCCAGCAGCCCCGGGTCTAGCGCCTCCTACGAGCAGTACTTC.

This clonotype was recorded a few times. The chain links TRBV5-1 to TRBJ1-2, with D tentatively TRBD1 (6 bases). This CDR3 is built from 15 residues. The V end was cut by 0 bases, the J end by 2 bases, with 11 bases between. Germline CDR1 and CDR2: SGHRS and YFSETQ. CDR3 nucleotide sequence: TGCGCCAGCAGCTTGGCAGTCGGGACAAACTATGGCTACACCTTC. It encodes CASSLAVGTNYGYTF.

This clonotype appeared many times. In DNA, the CDR3 is TGCAGCCGTCCCATATGGCCTCGCACAGATACGCAGTATTTT. This encodes CSRPIWPRTDTQYF. The J gene is TRBJ2-3, the V gene TRBV29-1; D is ambiguous. CDR1 is SQVTM and CDR2 is ANQGSEA in the germline V gene. Trimming stripped 8 bases from V and 1 base from J, with 16 bases between. There are 14 residues in the CDR3.

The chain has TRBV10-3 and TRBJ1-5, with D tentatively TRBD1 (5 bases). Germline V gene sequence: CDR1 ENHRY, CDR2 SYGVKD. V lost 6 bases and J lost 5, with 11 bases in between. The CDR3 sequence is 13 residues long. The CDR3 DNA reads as TGTGCCATCAGCTCCGGGGACTATCAGCCCCAGCATTTT. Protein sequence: CAISSGDYQPQHF.

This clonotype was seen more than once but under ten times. In nucleotides, the CDR3 is TGTGCCAGCAGCTTCCTTGGACGGAATAGCAATCAGCCCCAGCATTTT. This codes for CASSFLGRNSNQPQHF. This chain joins TRBV7-8 and TRBJ1-5; no clear D gene. This CDR3 is 16 amino acids long. CDR1 and CDR2 from the germline V gene are SGHVS and FQNEAQ. The germline V and J ends were trimmed by 3 bases and 0 bases, with 12 bases remaining between them.

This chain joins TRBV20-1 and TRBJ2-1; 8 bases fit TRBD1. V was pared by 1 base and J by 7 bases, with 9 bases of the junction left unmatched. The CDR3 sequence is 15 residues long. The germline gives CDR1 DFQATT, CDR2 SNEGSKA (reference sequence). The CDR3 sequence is CSARGAQGAGNEQFF. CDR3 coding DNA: TGCAGTGCTAGAGGGGCGCAGGGGGCGGGAAATGAGCAGTTCTTC.

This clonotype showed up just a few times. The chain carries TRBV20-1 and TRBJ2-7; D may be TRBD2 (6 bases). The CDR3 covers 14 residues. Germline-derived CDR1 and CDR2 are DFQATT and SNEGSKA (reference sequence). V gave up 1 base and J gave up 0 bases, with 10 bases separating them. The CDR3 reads CSARGLASSYEQYF. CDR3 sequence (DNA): TGCAGTGCTAGAGGGCTAGCGAGCTCCTACGAGCAGTACTTC.

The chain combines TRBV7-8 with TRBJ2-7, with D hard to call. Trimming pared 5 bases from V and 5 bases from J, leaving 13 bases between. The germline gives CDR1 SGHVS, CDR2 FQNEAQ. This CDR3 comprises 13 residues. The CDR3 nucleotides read TGTGCCAGCAGCCACATGGCTAGTGACGAGCAGTACGTC. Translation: CASSHMASDEQYV.